A selection of T cell receptor beta chains follows, all from one sample in a study of cytomegalovirus exposure and HLA in healthy donors. Clones were sequenced by immunoSEQ multiplex PCR, and TCRdb holds only the in-frame ones, with some missing. The sample shows 90,000 to 110,000 clones, roughly 79% of them seen only once. The sample consisted of PBMCs. These receptors were taken from a woman aged 25 to 39 in good health and CMV-seronegative. Both conserved end residues are part of each CDR3. A D gene is named only where the DNA matches it firmly. Size values are once, few and many counts, or a class for expanded clones, and some rows have none.

j_call | clone_size | d_call | v_call | cdr3_aa | cdr3_nt
TRBJ2-5 | NA | TRBD1 | TRBV15 | CATSRTGDWETQYF | TGTGCCACCAGCCGGACAGGGGATTGGGAGACCCAGTACTTC
TRBJ2-2 | NA | TRBD2 | TRBV19 | CASIVAGAVPGELFF | TGTGCCAGTATTGTCGCGGGAGCGGTGCCCGGGGAGCTGTTTTTT
TRBJ1-4 | NA | TRBD1 | TRBV25-1 | CASSDPIGQGAANEKLFF | TGTGCCAGCAGTGATCCAATAGGACAGGGGGCGGCTAATGAAAAACTGTTTTTT
TRBJ2-1 | NA | TRBD2 | TRBV7-9 | CASSLGGGEQFF | TGTGCCAGCAGCTTAGGGGGGGGTGAGCAGTTCTTC
TRBJ1-3 | NA | NA | TRBV28 | CASRRRGNTIYF | TGTGCCAGCAGACGGAGAGGAAACACCATATATTTT
TRBJ2-1 | NA | TRBD2 | TRBV7-3 | CASSFSGTSGYNEQFF | TGTGCCAGCAGCTTCTCCGGGACTAGCGGATACAATGAGCAGTTCTTC
TRBJ2-5 | NA | TRBD1 | TRBV27 | CASKPDRGLVYEETQYF | TGTGCCAGCAAACCGGACAGGGGGCTTGTGTACGAAGAGACCCAGTACTTC
TRBJ1-1 | few | TRBD1 | TRBV7-3 | CASSLTIAGGITEAFF | TGTGCCAGCAGCTTAACGATAGCAGGGGGCATTACTGAAGCTTTCTTT
TRBJ2-7 | NA | NA | TRBV20-1 | CSAESQLEQYF | TGCAGTGCGGAGAGCCAGTTAGAGCAGTACTTC
TRBJ2-2 | NA | NA | TRBV5-4 | CASSLIGLNTGELFF | TGTGCCAGCAGCCTTATTGGCTTGAACACCGGGGAGCTGTTTTTT
TRBJ1-1 | NA | NA | TRBV15 | CATSSREGTEAFF | TGTGCCACCAGCTCCAGGGAAGGGACTGAAGCTTTCTTT
TRBJ1-6 | NA | NA | TRBV11-1 | CASSWGDSYNSPLHF | TGTGCCAGCAGCTGGGGAGACTCCTATAATTCACCCCTCCACTTT
TRBJ2-7 | NA | TRBD1 | TRBV28 | CASLDRSYEQYF | TGTGCCAGCCTGGACAGGTCCTACGAGCAGTACTTC
TRBJ2-7 | NA | NA | TRBV9 | CASSVDYSRGVNEQYF | TGTGCCAGCAGCGTAGACTATAGCAGAGGCGTTAACGAGCAGTACTTC
TRBJ2-4 | NA | NA | TRBV4-1 | CASSQDWAIADIQYF | TGCGCCAGCAGCCAAGATTGGGCCATAGCGGACATTCAGTACTTC
TRBJ2-7 | few | TRBD2 | TRBV6-1 | CASSEEGTSAISYEQYF | TGTGCCAGCAGTGAAGAAGGGACTAGCGCCATCTCCTACGAGCAGTACTTC
TRBJ2-1 | NA | NA | TRBV6-1 | CASSDPTQGRDEQFF | TGTGCCAGCAGTGATCCGACCCAAGGCCGGGATGAGCAGTTCTTC
TRBJ2-1 | NA | TRBD2 | TRBV27 | CASSPRTSGDNEQFF | TGTGCCAGCAGCCCCCGGACTAGCGGAGACAATGAGCAGTTCTTC
TRBJ2-3 | once | TRBD1 | TRBV7-6 | CASSLEKTGGTDTQYF | TGTGCCAGCAGCTTGGAGAAGACAGGGGGCACAGATACGCAGTATTTT
TRBJ2-5 | once | TRBD1 | TRBV7-6 | CASSPGTAKGEETQYF | TGTGCCAGCAGCCCGGGGACAGCCAAAGGTGAAGAGACCCAGTACTTC
TRBJ2-1 | NA | TRBD2 | TRBV5-1 | CASSPPRAGGPYNEQFF | TGCGCCAGCAGCCCGCCTCGGGCGGGAGGGCCCTACAATGAGCAGTTCTTC
TRBJ1-5 | NA | TRBD1 | TRBV6-4 | CASSDTGGNQPQHF | TGTGCCAGCAGTGACACAGGGGGAAATCAGCCCCAGCATTTT
TRBJ2-2 | NA | NA | TRBV14 | CASSLSLRGTGELFF | TGTGCCAGCAGCCTATCACTCCGTGGCACCGGGGAGCTGTTTTTT
TRBJ1-2 | few | TRBD1 | TRBV30 | CAWRGQGGSYGYTF | TGTGCCTGGAGGGGACAGGGGGGATCCTATGGCTACACCTTC
TRBJ2-1 | NA | NA | TRBV19 | CASRTGNNNEQFF | TGTGCCAGTAGAACCGGGAATAACAATGAGCAGTTCTTC
TRBJ2-5 | NA | TRBD1 | TRBV6-5 | CASSDRGPKQYF | TGTGCCAGCAGTGACAGGGGCCCAAAGCAGTACTTC
TRBJ2-7 | NA | NA | TRBV19 | CASSRAGLGEQYF | TGTGCCAGTAGTAGGGCGGGACTTGGGGAGCAGTACTTC
TRBJ2-6 | NA | TRBD1 | TRBV10-1 | CASSQGQGYSGANVLTF | TGCGCCAGTAGCCAGGGACAGGGCTACTCTGGGGCCAACGTCCTGACTTTC
TRBJ1-2 | NA | NA | TRBV5-1 | CASSDDIRGGYTF | TGCGCCAGCAGCGACGACATCCGAGGGGGCTACACCTTC
TRBJ2-7 | NA | TRBD1 | TRBV7-9 | CASSLAGTGNHEQYF | TGTGCCAGCAGCTTAGCCGGGACAGGGAACCACGAGCAGTACTTC
TRBJ1-5 | NA | NA | TRBV2 | CASSESGSNQPQHF | TGTGCCAGCAGTGAGAGCGGGAGCAATCAGCCCCAGCATTTT
TRBJ2-2 | NA | NA | TRBV6-4 | CASSVRSRVGAGELFF | TGTGCCAGCAGTGTTCGATCCCGAGTGGGAGCCGGGGAGCTGTTTTTT
TRBJ2-7 | NA | TRBD2 | TRBV7-2 | CASSHRGGRVYEQYF | TGTGCCAGCAGCCACCGAGGAGGGAGGGTCTACGAGCAGTACTTC
TRBJ1-2 | NA | TRBD1 | TRBV7-8 | CASSSLTGGYGYTF | TGTGCCAGCAGCTCGTTAACAGGGGGCTATGGCTACACCTTC
TRBJ2-1 | NA | NA | TRBV9 | CATTASTGSSYNEQFF | TGTGCCACCACCGCTTCGACGGGGAGTTCCTACAATGAGCAGTTCTTC
TRBJ2-7 | NA | NA | TRBV6-9 | CASSYVGGGAAYEQYF | TGTGCCAGCAGTTATGTAGGCGGGGGCGCGGCGTACGAGCAGTACTTC
TRBJ2-5 | once | NA | TRBV7-6 | CASSPARGPQETQYF | TGTGCCAGCAGCCCCGCCAGGGGCCCCCAAGAGACCCAGTACTTC
TRBJ2-3 | NA | TRBD2 | TRBV6-1 | CASRTSGTDTQYF | TGTGCCAGCCGGACTAGCGGGACAGATACGCAGTATTTT
TRBJ1-2 | NA | NA | TRBV6-5 | CASRADGDYGYTF | TGTGCCAGCAGGGCGGACGGGGACTATGGCTACACCTTC
TRBJ1-5 | few | NA | TRBV7-2 | CASSLVSGGSQPQHF | TGTGCCAGCAGCTTAGTTTCTGGCGGGTCTCAGCCCCAGCATTTT
TRBJ2-5 | NA | TRBD1 | TRBV7-9 | CASSTRTGGEVRQETQYF | TGTGCCAGCAGCACCCGGACAGGGGGTGAGGTGAGGCAAGAGACCCAGTACTTC
TRBJ2-2 | NA | NA | TRBV28 | CASIPANTGELFF | TGTGCCAGCATTCCAGCGAACACCGGGGAGCTGTTTTTT
TRBJ2-1 | once | TRBD2 | TRBV14 | CASSPTSGLNEQFF | TGTGCCAGCAGCCCGACTAGCGGACTAAATGAGCAGTTCTTC
TRBJ2-7 | NA | NA | TRBV21-1 | CASERSRGQIWGEQCF | TGTGCCAGCGAGCGGAGCAGGGGGCAAATCTGGGGCGAGCAGTGCTTC
TRBJ1-2 | NA | TRBD1 | TRBV2 | CASSEFGQEAYGYTF | TGTGCCAGCAGTGAATTCGGACAGGAAGCTTATGGCTACACCTTC
TRBJ2-5 | NA | NA | TRBV21-1 | CASSKSSSGETQYF | TGTGCCAGCAGCAAAAGTAGCAGCGGAGAGACCCAGTACTTC
TRBJ2-7 | NA | TRBD1 | TRBV28 | CASSPRQGIYEQYF | TGTGCCAGCAGTCCTCGACAGGGTATCTACGAGCAGTACTTC
TRBJ1-1 | NA | TRBD1 | TRBV28 | CASSPRTGRAYTEAFF | TGTGCCAGCAGTCCGAGGACAGGGCGGGCGTACACTGAAGCTTTCTTT
TRBJ2-7 | once | NA | TRBV19 | CASTRDRRVTYEQYF | TGTGCCAGTACCCGAGACAGGCGAGTAACCTACGAGCAGTACTTC
TRBJ2-7 | NA | NA | TRBV6-5 | CASREGGGHSYEQYF | TGTGCCAGCCGAGAAGGGGGAGGGCATTCCTACGAGCAGTACTTC
TRBJ2-3 | NA | NA | TRBV7-9 | CASSFLRGSEDTQYF | TGTGCCAGCAGCTTTCTTAGGGGATCGGAAGATACGCAGTATTTT
TRBJ2-1 | NA | TRBD2 | TRBV14 | CASSPIAGGPKQFF | TGTGCCAGCAGCCCCATAGCGGGAGGGCCAAAGCAGTTCTTC
TRBJ2-1 | NA | TRBD2 | TRBV4-3 | CASRDGLAAYNEQFF | TGCGCCAGCAGGGATGGACTAGCGGCCTACAATGAGCAGTTCTTC